The source of this T cell receptor (beta chain) is a study of blood T cells in healthy people across ages. General study points: Age showed a roughly linear inverse relationship with TCR beta diversity per million T cells. Not knowing donor CMV status may have confounded expanded clonotype changes.

The second PCR ran about 6 to 11 cycles with a sample-barcoded 5' primer and J-beta primers. Each cDNA molecule was tagged by a template-switch adaptor that had 12 random nucleotides. Sequencing recovered at least 3 million CDR3-containing paired-end reads from each sample. TCRdb fed the 5' RACE reads into MiXCR, producing one record per CDR3 protein. The sample carries over a million distinct CDR3 sequences, roughly 40% recorded once. Germline V lookup: CDR1 MNHEY, CDR2 SVGAGI. CDR3 length: 19 residues. Trimming removed 1 base from V and 5 bases from J; junction bases left unmatched: 8. With respect to this clonotype: Antigen specificity is unknown.

Sequenced input: blood. This chain links TRBV6-5 with TRBJ2-1; 16 nucleotides align to TRBD2. The sequence derives from a woman between 18 and 29 years old in good health. CDR3 sequence (DNA): TGTGCCAGCAGTTACTGGGGGACTAGCGGGAGGGGCCCCCACAATGAGCAGTTCTTC. This sequence encodes CASSYWGTSGRGPHNEQFF.